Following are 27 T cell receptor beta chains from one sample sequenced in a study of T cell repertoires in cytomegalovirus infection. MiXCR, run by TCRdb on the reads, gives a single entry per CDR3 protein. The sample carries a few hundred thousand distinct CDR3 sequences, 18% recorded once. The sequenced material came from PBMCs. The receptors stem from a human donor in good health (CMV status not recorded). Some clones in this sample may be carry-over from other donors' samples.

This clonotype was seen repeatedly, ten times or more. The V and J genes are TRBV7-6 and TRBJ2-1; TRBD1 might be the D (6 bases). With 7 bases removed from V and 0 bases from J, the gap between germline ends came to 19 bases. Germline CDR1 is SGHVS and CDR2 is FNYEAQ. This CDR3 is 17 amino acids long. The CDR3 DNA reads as TGTGCCAGCACCCCGGACAGTAAGACGAGCTCCTACAATGAGCAGTTCTTC. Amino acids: CASTPDSKTSSYNEQFF.

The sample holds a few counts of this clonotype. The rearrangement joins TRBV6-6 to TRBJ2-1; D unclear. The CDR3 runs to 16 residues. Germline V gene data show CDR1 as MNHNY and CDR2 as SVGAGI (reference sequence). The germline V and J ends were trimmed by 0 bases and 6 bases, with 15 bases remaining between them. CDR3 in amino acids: CASSYSKNRMANEQFF. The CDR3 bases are TGTGCCAGCAGTTACTCCAAAAATCGAATGGCCAATGAGCAGTTCTTC.

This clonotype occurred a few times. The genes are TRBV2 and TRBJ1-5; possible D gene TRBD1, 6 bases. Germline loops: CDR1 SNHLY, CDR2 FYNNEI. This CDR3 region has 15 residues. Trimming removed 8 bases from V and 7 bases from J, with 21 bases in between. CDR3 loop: CASGGAGTTRQPQHF. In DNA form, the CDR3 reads TGTGCCAGCGGAGGTGCTGGGACAACGAGGCAGCCCCAGCATTTT. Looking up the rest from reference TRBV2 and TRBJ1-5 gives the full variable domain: EPEVTQTPSHQVTQMGQEVILRCVPISNHLYFYWYRQILGQKVEFLVSFYNNEISEKSEIFDDQFSVERPDGSNFTLKIRSTKLEDSAMYFCASGGAGTTRQPQHFGDGTRLSIL.

Written as DNA, the CDR3 is TGTGCCAGCAGCTTGGGGGACAGAGTTTTCAATGAGCAGTTCTTC. Its translation is CASSLGDRVFNEQFF. The V call is TRBV7-2, the J call TRBJ2-1; the match to TRBD1 covers 7 bases. Germline V gene sequence: CDR1 SGHTA, CDR2 FQGNSA. V shed 3 bases, J shed 6 bases, and the junction held 8 bases outside the gene matches. The CDR3 runs 15 residues. The full variable domain, with the rest looked up from reference TRBV7-2 and TRBJ2-1, is GAGVSQSPSNKVTEKGKDVELRCDPISGHTALYWYRQSLGQGLEFLIYFQGNSAPDKSGLPSDRFSAERTGGSVSTLTIQRTQQEDSAVYLCASSLGDRVFNEQFFGPGTRLTVL.

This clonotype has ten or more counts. The CDR3 DNA is TGTGCCAGCAGTGGACAGGTATACGAGCAGTACTTC. Encoded protein: CASSGQVYEQYF. The chain joins TRBV28 to TRBJ2-7; 7 nucleotides match TRBD1. Germline loops: CDR1 MDHEN, CDR2 SYDVKM. The CDR3 length is 12 residues. V was clipped by 5 bases and J by 4 bases; unmatched bases: 2.

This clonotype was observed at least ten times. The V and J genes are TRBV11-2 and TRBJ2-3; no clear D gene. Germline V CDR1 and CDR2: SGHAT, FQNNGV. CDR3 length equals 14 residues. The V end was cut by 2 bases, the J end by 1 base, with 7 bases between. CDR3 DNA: TGTGCCAGCAGCTTATCCCGGGGCACAGATACGCAGTATTTT. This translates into CASSLSRGTDTQYF.

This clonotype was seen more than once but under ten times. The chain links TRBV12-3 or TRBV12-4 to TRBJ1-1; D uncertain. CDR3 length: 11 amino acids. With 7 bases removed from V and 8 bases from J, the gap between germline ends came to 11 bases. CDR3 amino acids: CASTLRAEAFF. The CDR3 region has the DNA TGTGCCAGCACCCTGAGGGCAGAAGCTTTCTTT.

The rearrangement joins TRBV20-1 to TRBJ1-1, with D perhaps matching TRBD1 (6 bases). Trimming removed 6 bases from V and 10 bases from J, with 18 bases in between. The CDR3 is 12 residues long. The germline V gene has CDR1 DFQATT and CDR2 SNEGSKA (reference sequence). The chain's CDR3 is CSAILAGDRAFF. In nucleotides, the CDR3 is TGCAGTGCCATTTTGGCAGGGGATCGAGCTTTCTTT.

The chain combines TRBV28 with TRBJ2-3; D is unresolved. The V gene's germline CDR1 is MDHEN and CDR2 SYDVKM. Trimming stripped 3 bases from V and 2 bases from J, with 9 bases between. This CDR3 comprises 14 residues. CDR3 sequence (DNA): TGTGCCAGCAGTTTTCTTACGGACACAGATACGCAGTATTTT. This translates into CASSFLTDTDTQYF.

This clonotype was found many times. CDR3 DNA: TGTGCCAGTAGGAGGGACAGGAACTATGGCTACACCTTC. Its translation is CASRRDRNYGYTF. The chain has TRBV19 and TRBJ1-2; 8 bases align to TRBD1. Germline CDR1 and CDR2: LNHDA and SQIVND (reference sequence). The CDR3 consists of 13 residues. Losses at the gene ends were 6 bases for V and 2 bases for J; bases not matched to a gene: 2.

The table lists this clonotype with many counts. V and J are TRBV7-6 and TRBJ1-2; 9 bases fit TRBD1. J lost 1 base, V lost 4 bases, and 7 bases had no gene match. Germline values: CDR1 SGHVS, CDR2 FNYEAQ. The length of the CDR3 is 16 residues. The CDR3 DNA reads TGTGCCAGCAGCTGGGGACAGGGACTGATTAACTATGGCTACACCTTC. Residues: CASSWGQGLINYGYTF.

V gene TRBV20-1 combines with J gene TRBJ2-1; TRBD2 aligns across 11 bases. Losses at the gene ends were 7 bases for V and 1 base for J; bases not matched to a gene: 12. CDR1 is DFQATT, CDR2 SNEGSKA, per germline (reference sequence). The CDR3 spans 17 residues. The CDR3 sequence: CSVMTSGAKGSYNEQFF. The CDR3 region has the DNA TGCAGTGTCATGACTAGCGGGGCGAAGGGATCCTACAATGAGCAGTTCTTC.

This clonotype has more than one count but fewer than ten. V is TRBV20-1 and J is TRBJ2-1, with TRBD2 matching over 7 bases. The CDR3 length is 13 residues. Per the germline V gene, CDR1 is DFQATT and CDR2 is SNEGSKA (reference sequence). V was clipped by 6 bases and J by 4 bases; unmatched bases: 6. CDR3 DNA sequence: TGCAGTGCGGAGACTAGCTTTTACAATGAGCAGTTCTTC. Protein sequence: CSAETSFYNEQFF.

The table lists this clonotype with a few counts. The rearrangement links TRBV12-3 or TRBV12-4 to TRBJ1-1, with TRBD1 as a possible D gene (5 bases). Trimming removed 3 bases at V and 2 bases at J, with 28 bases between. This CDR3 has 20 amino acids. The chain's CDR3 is CASSLGRSGLRRERNTEAFF. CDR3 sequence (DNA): TGTGCCAGCAGTTTGGGACGCTCAGGGCTGCGCCGAGAACGAAACACTGAAGCTTTCTTT.

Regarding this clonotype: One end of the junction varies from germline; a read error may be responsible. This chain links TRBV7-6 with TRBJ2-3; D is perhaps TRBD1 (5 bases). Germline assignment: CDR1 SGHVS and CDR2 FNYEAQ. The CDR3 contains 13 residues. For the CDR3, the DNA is TGTGCCAGCAGCTTAGCAGGTGGCCAGGGCCACCATTTT. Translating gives CASSLAGGQGHHF.

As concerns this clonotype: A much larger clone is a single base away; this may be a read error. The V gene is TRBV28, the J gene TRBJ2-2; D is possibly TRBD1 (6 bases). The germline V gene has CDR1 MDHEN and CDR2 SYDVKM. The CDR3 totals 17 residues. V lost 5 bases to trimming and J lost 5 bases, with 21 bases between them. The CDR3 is CASSQTLRQVRTGELFF. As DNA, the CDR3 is TGTGCCAGCAGTCAAACCTTGAGACAGGTGAGGACCGGGGAGCTGTTTTTT.

The CDR3 DNA reads as TGTGCCAGCACCCCCTCGACTAGCGGAAACAATGAGCAGTTCTTC. Its translation: CASTPSTSGNNEQFF. J is TRBJ2-1 and V is TRBV12-3 or TRBV12-4, with 9 bases aligning to TRBD2. V lost 7 bases, J lost 5 bases, and 9 bases stayed unmatched. This CDR3 spans 15 amino acids.

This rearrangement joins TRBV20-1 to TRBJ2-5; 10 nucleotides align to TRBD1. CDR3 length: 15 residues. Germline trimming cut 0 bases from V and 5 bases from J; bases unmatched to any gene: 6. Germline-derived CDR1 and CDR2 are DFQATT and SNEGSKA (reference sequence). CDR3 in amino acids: CSARDSTGGFETQYF. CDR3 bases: TGCAGTGCTAGAGATTCGACAGGGGGCTTTGAGACCCAGTACTTC.

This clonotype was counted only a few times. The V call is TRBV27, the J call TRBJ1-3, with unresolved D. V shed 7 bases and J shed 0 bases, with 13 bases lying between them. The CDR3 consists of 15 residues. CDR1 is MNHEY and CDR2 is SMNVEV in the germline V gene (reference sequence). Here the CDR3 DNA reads TGTGCCAGCAAGGACCTAAAAAGCTCTGGAAACACCATATATTTT. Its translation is CASKDLKSSGNTIYF.

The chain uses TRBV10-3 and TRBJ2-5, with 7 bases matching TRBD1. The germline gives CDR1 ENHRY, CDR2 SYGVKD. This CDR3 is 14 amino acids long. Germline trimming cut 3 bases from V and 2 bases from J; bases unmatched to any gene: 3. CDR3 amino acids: CAISDETGQETQYF. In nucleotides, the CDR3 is TGTGCCATCAGTGACGAGACAGGGCAAGAGACCCAGTACTTC.

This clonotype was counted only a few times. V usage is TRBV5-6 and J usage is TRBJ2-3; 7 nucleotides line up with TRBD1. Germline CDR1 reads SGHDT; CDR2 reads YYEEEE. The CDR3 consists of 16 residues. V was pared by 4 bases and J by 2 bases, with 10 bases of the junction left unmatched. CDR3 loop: CASSAKGTDYTDTQYF. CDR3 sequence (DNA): TGTGCCAGCAGCGCCAAGGGGACAGATTACACAGATACGCAGTATTTT.

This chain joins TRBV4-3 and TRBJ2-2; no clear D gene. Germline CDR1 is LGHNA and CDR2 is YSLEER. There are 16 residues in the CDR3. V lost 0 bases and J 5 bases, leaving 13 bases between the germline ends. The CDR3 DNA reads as TGCGCCAGCAGCCAAGATACTGGTACGGGTACCGGGGAGCTGTTTTTT. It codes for CASSQDTGTGTGELFF.

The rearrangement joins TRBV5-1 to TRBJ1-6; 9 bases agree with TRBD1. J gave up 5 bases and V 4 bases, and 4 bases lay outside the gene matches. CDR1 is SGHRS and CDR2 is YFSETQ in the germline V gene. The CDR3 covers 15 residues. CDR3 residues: CASSQTGGNNSPLHF. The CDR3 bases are TGCGCCAGCAGCCAGACAGGGGGTAATAATTCACCCCTCCACTTT.

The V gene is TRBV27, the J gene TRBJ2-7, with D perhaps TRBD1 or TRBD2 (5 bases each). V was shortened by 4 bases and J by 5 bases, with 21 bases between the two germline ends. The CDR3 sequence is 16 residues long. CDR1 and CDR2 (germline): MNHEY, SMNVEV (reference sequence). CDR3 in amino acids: CASSSLDPRVRHEQYF. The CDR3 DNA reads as TGTGCCAGCAGTTCACTAGACCCCAGGGTTAGGCACGAGCAGTACTTC.

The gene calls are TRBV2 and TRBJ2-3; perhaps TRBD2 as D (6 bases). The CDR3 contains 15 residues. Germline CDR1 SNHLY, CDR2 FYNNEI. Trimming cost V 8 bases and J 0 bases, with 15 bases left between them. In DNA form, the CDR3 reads TGTGCCAGCGACTCGGACTACATTAGCACAGATACGCAGTATTTT. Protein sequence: CASDSDYISTDTQYF.

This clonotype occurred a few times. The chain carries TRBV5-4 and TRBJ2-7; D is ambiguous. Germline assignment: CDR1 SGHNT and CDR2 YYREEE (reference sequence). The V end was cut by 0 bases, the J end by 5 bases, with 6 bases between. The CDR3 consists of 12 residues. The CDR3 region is CASSLADNEQYF. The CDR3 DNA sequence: TGTGCCAGCAGCTTGGCCGACAACGAGCAGTACTTC.

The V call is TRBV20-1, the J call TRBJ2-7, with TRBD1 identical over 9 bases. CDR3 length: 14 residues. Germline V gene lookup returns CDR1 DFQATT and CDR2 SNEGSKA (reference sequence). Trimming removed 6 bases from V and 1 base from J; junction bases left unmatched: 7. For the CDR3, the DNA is TGCAGTGCCCTCCGGGACAGGGTATCCTACGAGCAGTACTTC. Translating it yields CSALRDRVSYEQYF.